These 2 T cell receptor beta chains originate from one sample sequenced in a study of control samples from healthy donors and cancer patients. Here immunoSEQ multiplex PCR was the method, and the copy in TCRdb shows in-frame clones only, minus some. The sample consists of over 150,000 clones, approximately 95% of them appearing once. Sequenced input: blood. All receptors come from a man between 18 and 29 years old in good health.

The rearrangement uses TRBV6-5 and TRBJ2-7, with TRBD1 matching over 10 bases. The trim removed 1 base at V and 7 bases at J, leaving 4 bases unmatched. Germline V gives CDR1 MNHEY, CDR2 SVGAGI. The CDR3 runs to 14 residues. The CDR3 reads CASSYLDRGGEQYF. The DNA of the CDR3 is TGTGCCAGCAGTTACTTGGACAGGGGGGGGGAGCAGTACTTC.

The chain recombines TRBV24-1 with TRBJ1-3; perhaps TRBD1 as D (5 bases). This CDR3 region has 15 residues. Deletions cut 3 bases from V and 2 bases from J, with 10 bases between. CDR1 KGHDR and CDR2 SFDVKD come from the germline V gene. CDR3 loop: CATSDQRDAGNTIYF. CDR3 in DNA: TGTGCCACCAGTGATCAAAGGGACGCTGGAAACACCATATATTTT.